This T cell receptor (beta chain) came from a study of T cell responses to AZD1222 COVID-19 vaccine. The method was immunoSEQ multiplex PCR; TCRdb's version includes in-frame clones alone and lacks a portion of them. The table has 80,000 or so clones, roughly 90% seen once; the top ten hold 4% to 5.5%. Germline-derived CDR1 and CDR2 are ENHRY and SYGVKD. Trimming pared 0 bases from V and 0 bases from J, leaving 15 bases between. This CDR3 has 17 amino acids. This TCR derives from an adult who received the AZD1222 COVID-19 vaccine. The chain recombines TRBV10-3 with TRBJ2-7; D is perhaps TRBD2 (6 bases). Specimen: peripheral blood, collected 28 days after the second AZD1222 dose. CDR3 protein: CAISESTGSGASYEQYF. The CDR3, as DNA: TGTGCCATCAGTGAGTCGACGGGTAGCGGAGCCTCCTACGAGCAGTACTTC.